This TCR beta chain was profiled in a study of T cell repertoires in cytomegalovirus infection. The overall study: Alongside well-studied HLA-B-restricted CMV epitopes, recently identified HLA-C-restricted CMV epitopes were also used. Study-level points and caveats: Accumulated public TCR beta family frequency recognized individuals carrying CMV together with the relevant HLA.

The CDR3 is made up of 17 amino acids. Looked up from germline, CDR1 is SEHNR and CDR2 is FQNEAQ (reference sequence). V was clipped by 2 bases and J by 1 base, with 17 bases between them. From the reads, TCRdb called clonotypes with MiXCR, one entry per CDR3 protein. The table includes fewer than 950,000 distinct CDR3 sequences, 30% to 35% detected once. This clonotype was observed a few times. What it recognizes is unknown. The chain carries TRBV7-9 and TRBJ1-1; D is perhaps TRBD1 (5 bases). This sequence was found in a human donor in good health (CMV status not recorded). Some clones in this sample may be carry-over from other donors' samples. The specimen was cultured CD8+ T cells from PBMCs, collected from culture after CMV antigen stimulation. The CDR3 is CASSLRVGQGGNTEAFF. The CDR3 region has the DNA TGTGCCAGCAGCTTACGAGTGGGGCAGGGAGGGAACACTGAAGCTTTCTTT.